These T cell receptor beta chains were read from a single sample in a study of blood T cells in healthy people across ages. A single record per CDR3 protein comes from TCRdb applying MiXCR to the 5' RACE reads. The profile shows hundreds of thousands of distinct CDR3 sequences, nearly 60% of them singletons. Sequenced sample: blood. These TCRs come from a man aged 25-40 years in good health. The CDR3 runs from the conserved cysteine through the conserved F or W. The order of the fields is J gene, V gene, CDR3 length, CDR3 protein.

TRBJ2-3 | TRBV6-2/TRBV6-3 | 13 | CASSEDLPSTQYF
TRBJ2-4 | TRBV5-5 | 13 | CASSGGPENIQYF
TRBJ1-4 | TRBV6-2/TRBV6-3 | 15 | CASRYHPGTNEKLFF
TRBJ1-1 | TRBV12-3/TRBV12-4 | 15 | CASSPRQGTNTEAFF
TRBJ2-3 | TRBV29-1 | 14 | CSVSPRGRADTQYF
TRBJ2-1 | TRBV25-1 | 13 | CASSDRVHNKQFF
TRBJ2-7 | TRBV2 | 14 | CASREGLARLKQYF
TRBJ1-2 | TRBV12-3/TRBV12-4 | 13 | CASRATGTGGYTF
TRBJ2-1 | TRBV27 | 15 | CASSRYSGGRNEQFF
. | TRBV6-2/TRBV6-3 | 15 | CASSQLSVSHYEQYF
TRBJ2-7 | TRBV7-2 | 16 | CASSLETGGSDNEQYF
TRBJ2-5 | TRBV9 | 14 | CASSVGGQGSAQYF
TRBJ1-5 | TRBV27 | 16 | CASRPLRDRVDQPQHF
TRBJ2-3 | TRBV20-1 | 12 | CSANILRDTQYF
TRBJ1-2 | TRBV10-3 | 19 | CAISESLRRDREYNYGYTF
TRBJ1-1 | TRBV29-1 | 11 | CSVAHGGEAFF
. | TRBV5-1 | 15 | CASSLSPSSYNEQYF
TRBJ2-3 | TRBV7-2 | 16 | CASSSSPGLSTDTQYF
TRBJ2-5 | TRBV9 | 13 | CASAEGRGETQYF
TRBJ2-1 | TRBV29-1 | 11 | CSGGAESEQFF
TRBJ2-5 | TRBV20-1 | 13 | CSAREQGLETQYF
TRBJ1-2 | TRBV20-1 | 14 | CSARRGRSVDGYTF
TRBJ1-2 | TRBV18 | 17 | CASSPNYEQGQGFGYTF
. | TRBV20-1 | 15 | CSARDKEAGRNEQYF
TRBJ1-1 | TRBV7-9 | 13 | CASRAIMNTEAFF
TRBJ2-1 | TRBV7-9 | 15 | CASSLTGGPHNEQFF
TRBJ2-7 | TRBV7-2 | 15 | CASSKRDGLVSEQYF
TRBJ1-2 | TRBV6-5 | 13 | CASSYEASGGYTF
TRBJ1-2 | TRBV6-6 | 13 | CANLDTSNYGYTF
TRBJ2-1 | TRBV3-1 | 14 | CASSQDWGEGRKFF
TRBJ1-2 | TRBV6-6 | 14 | CASSSSGAFNGYTF
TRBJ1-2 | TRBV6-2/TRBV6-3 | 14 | CASKYKGDSYGYTF
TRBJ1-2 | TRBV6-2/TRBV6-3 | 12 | CASSYGDYGYTF
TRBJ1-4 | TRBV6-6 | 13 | CASSGNLGEKLFF
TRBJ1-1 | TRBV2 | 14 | CASSSTNVRGEAFF
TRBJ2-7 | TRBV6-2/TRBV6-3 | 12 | CASSYNSYEQYF
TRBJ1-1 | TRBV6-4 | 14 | CASSESGYNTEAFF
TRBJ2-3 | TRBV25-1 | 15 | CASSEGTPHTDTQYF
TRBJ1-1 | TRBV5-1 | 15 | CASSLYGSMNTEAFF
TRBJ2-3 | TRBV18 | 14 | CASSPKGDTDTQYF
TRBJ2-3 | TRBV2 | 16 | CASSRTSGGLTDTQYF
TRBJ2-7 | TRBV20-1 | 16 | CSARDLGGSFTYEQYF
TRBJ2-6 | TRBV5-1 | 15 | CASTRGNYGANVLTF
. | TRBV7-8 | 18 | CASSPYSRGTSGLNKQYF
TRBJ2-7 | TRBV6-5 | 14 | CASSSIHLSYEQYF
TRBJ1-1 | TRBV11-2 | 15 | CASSLAWGENTEAFF